This T cell receptor beta chain was documented in a study of CXCR3-negative and CXCR3-positive naive CD8 T cells. Germline assignment: CDR1 SQVTM and CDR2 ANQGSEA. This CDR3 has 14 residues. A word on this clonotype: Its antigen is undetermined.

Study conclusions and caveats: Cryopreserved cells partially lost CXCR3 expression, and fresh PBMCs were used in most assays.

The authors prepared UMI-labeled TRB cDNA libraries by 5' RACE. From its re-call of the 5' RACE reads, TCRdb lists each CDR3 protein once, without DNA. The sample data list just over 60,000 distinct CDR3 sequences. The sequence was collected from a human donor in good health. Some clones in this sample may be carry-over from other donors' samples. The sequencing input was naive CXCR3- CD8+ T cells from blood. Subset specified: CD45RO-CCR7+CD27+CD95- naive CD8+ T cells lacking CXCR3 (TNR3-). V and J are TRBV29-1 and TRBJ1-2; TCRdb reports TRBD1, a call that lacks DNA to check it against. The CDR3 region is CSVEGDRGGYGYTF.